What follows are 5 T cell receptor beta chains derived from one specimen sequenced in a study of T-cell memory formation after mild COVID-19. One entry per CDR3 protein results from TCRdb running MiXCR on the 5' RACE reads. This table holds around 300,000 distinct CDR3 sequences, approximately 8% found once. The sample comprised PBMCs or a T cell subset sorted from them (not recorded which). Receptors were obtained from a man younger than 35 who had mild COVID-19 (a few samples of this study predate the infection). Cell type and time point are not known.

V is TRBV5-1 and J is TRBJ2-2; maybe TRBD2 (5 bases). V was clipped by 3 bases and J by 7 bases, with 16 bases between them. CDR3 size: 15 residues. Germline V lookup: CDR1 SGHRS, CDR2 YFSETQ. The CDR3 DNA sequence: TGCGCCAGCAGCTACGGGCCTCACGGGATCGGGGAGCTGTTTTTT. This translates into CASSYGPHGIGELFF.

This clonotype was observed many times. This chain joins TRBV4-3 and TRBJ1-6; unclear D gene. The CDR3 totals 15 residues. V lost 0 bases, J lost 9 bases, and 12 bases lay in between. Germline CDR1 is LGHNA and CDR2 is YSLEER. The CDR3 reads CASSQDGVSGSPLHF. CDR3 coding DNA: TGCGCCAGCAGCCAAGATGGGGTATCTGGTTCACCCCTCCACTTT.

The V gene is TRBV18, the J gene TRBJ1-1; D is undetermined. With 3 bases removed from V and 6 bases from J, the gap between germline ends came to 14 bases. Looked up from germline, CDR1 is KGHSH and CDR2 is LQKENI. The CDR3 consists of 14 residues. CDR3 bases: TGTGCCAGCTCACCCTTAAGGGAGTCGGCTGAAGCTTTCTTT. Amino acids: CASSPLRESAEAFF.

The chain joins TRBV7-9 to TRBJ2-7; D remains unclear. CDR1 is SEHNR, CDR2 FQNEAQ, per germline (reference sequence). CDR3 length: 15 residues. V was cut by 2 bases and J by 5 bases, with 16 bases left in between. Written as DNA, the CDR3 is TGTGCCAGCAGCTTACTACGGATTTCTATAGACGAGCAGTACTTC. Amino acid sequence: CASSLLRISIDEQYF.

In this sample, this clonotype turned up a few times. The chain has TRBV7-9 and TRBJ2-1; D gene ambiguous. Trimming removed 0 bases from V and 10 bases from J, with 10 bases in between. The CDR3 sequence is 13 residues long. CDR1 is SEHNR, CDR2 FQNEAQ, per germline (reference sequence). CDR3 in DNA: TGTGCCAGCAGCTTAGCCATCCCCGGGGAGCAGTTCTTC. Its protein is CASSLAIPGEQFF. Filled out from reference TRBV7-9 and TRBJ2-1, the complete variable domain reads DTGVSQNPRHKITKRGQNVTFRCDPISEHNRLYWYRQTLGQGPEFLTYFQNEAQLEKSRLLSDRFSAERPKGSFSTLEIQRTEQGDSAMYLCASSLAIPGEQFFGPGTRLTVL.